These T cell receptor beta chains were read from a single sample in a study of blood T cell repertoires in COVID-19. TCRdb's table, derived via immunoSEQ multiplex PCR, lists solely in-frame clones and lacks some. Seen here are 300,000 to 450,000 clones, more than 70% observed once, and the top ten hold approximately 1.9%. The sequenced sample was PBMCs or T cells enriched from blood (not recorded which). These receptors were taken from a man aged 35-49 years in a cohort exposed to, infected with or recovered from COVID-19 (not recorded which). Each CDR3 is given with its conserved first and last residue. D genes are given only for firm matches. For some rows the clone size is stated as once, few or many, or as a class when expanded; others skip it.

J gene | D gene | clone size | V gene | CDR3 protein | CDR3 DNA
TRBJ2-7 | . | . | TRBV6-1 | CASSEIGARGAEQYF | TGTGCCAGCAGTGAAATTGGGGCCAGGGGGGCCGAGCAGTACTTC
TRBJ1-6 | . | few | TRBV7-3 | CASSLNGGGSPLHF | TGTGCCAGCAGCTTAAATGGTGGAGGTTCACCCCTCCACTTT
TRBJ2-7 | . | . | TRBV11-2 | CASSRTYSYEQYF | TGTGCCAGCAGTAGGACATACTCCTACGAGCAGTACTTC
TRBJ2-1 | . | . | TRBV10-3 | CAIASGTYNEQFF | TGTGCCATCGCATCCGGGACTTACAATGAGCAGTTCTTC
TRBJ2-5 | . | . | TRBV19 | CASSLVAAGGETQYF | TGTGCCAGTAGTCTTGTAGCGGCCGGTGGGGAGACCCAGTACTTC
TRBJ2-7 | . | . | TRBV19 | CASKGTSSYEQYF | TGTGCCAGTAAGGGCACTAGCTCCTACGAGCAGTACTTC
TRBJ2-1 | . | . | TRBV10-3 | CAISVEGGSYNEQFF | TGTGCCATCAGTGTAGAAGGGGGCTCCTACAATGAGCAGTTCTTC
TRBJ2-1 | TRBD2 | once | TRBV5-1 | CASSPGGGALSYNEQFF | TGCGCCAGCAGCCCCGGGGGGGGAGCGCTCTCCTACAATGAGCAGTTCTTC
TRBJ1-2 | . | . | TRBV6-1 | CASSDGGNYGYTF | TGTGCCAGCAGTGACGGCGGGAACTATGGCTACACCTTC
TRBJ1-3 | . | . | TRBV3-1/TRBV3-2 | CASSAGMKVKANTIYF | TGTGCCAGCAGCGCCGGGATGAAGGTGAAAGCAAACACCATATATTTT
TRBJ1-2 | . | . | TRBV27 | CASSFLDTISYGYTF | TGTGCCAGCAGTTTTTTGGACACCATTTCCTATGGCTACACCTTC
TRBJ2-3 | . | . | TRBV27 | CASIPRGAAPSTDTQYF | TGTGCCAGCATCCCCCGGGGAGCGGCCCCTAGCACAGATACGCAGTATTTT
TRBJ2-2 | TRBD1 | once | TRBV5-4 | CASSLVQGAYTGELFF | TGTGCCAGCAGCTTGGTCCAGGGGGCGTACACCGGGGAGCTGTTTTTT
TRBJ1-2 | . | . | TRBV5-4 | CASSLGIPVNYGYTF | TGTGCCAGCAGCTTGGGTATCCCGGTAAACTATGGCTACACCTTC
TRBJ1-3 | TRBD1 | . | TRBV3-1/TRBV3-2 | CASSPGQGSAGNTIYF | TGTGCCAGCAGCCCGGGACAGGGCAGCGCTGGAAACACCATATATTTT
TRBJ1-1 | . | . | TRBV5-8 | CASRRGRGSTEAFF | TGTGCCAGCAGGCGGGGGCGGGGGAGCACTGAAGCTTTCTTT
TRBJ1-1 | . | . | TRBV19 | CASSFQTYTEAFF | TGTGCCAGTAGTTTCCAGACATACACTGAAGCTTTCTTT
TRBJ2-1 | . | . | TRBV28 | CASSLLREQFF | TGTGCCAGCAGTTTACTGCGGGAGCAGTTCTTC
TRBJ2-3 | TRBD2 | . | TRBV7-6 | CASSPRTSGTDTQYF | TGTGCCAGCAGTCCCCGGACTAGCGGCACAGATACGCAGTATTTT
TRBJ2-1 | TRBD2 | . | TRBV5-4 | CASSGRSGSMDGEQFF | TGTGCCAGCAGCGGGCGGAGCGGGAGTATGGATGGTGAGCAGTTCTTC
TRBJ2-5 | TRBD2 | . | TRBV9 | CASSESVSGSRETQYF | TGTGCCAGCAGCGAATCCGTCAGCGGGAGTAGAGAGACCCAGTACTTC
TRBJ1-2 | . | . | TRBV25-1 | CASSEGARYGYTF | TGTGCCAGCAGTGAGGGGGCCCGCTATGGCTACACCTTC
TRBJ1-2 | . | . | TRBV5-4 | CASSLLGGYGYTF | TGTGCCAGCAGCTTGCTAGGGGGCTATGGCTACACCTTC
TRBJ1-3 | TRBD1 | . | TRBV2 | CANTLQGAGNTIYF | TGTGCCAATACACTGCAGGGGGCTGGAAACACCATATATTTT
TRBJ2-5 | . | . | TRBV25-1 | CASSESGRAQETQYF | TGTGCCAGCAGTGAATCCGGCAGGGCGCAAGAGACCCAGTACTTC
TRBJ1-2 | . | . | TRBV10-3 | CAISEAGPDGYTF | TGTGCCATCAGTGAGGCAGGGCCGGATGGCTACACCTTC
TRBJ1-2 | . | . | TRBV10-2 | CASGAGPYYGYTF | TGCGCCAGCGGGGCAGGGCCCTACTATGGCTACACCTTC
TRBJ1-4 | . | . | TRBV5-8 | CASSGQLTEKLFF | TGTGCCAGCAGTGGACAGCTGACAGAAAAACTGTTTTTT
TRBJ2-7 | TRBD2 | . | TRBV7-9 | CASSSTGTRGEQYF | TGTGCCAGCAGCTCGACCGGGACTAGAGGTGAGCAGTACTTC
TRBJ1-6 | . | few | TRBV10-2 | CASSAHREGSPLHF | TGCGCCAGCAGTGCCCACAGGGAGGGTTCACCCCTCCACTTT
TRBJ2-5 | TRBD2 | . | TRBV7-2 | CASSYSGRGLIETQYF | TGTGCCAGCAGCTATAGCGGGAGAGGGTTGATAGAGACCCAGTACTTC
TRBJ2-2 | . | . | TRBV12-5 | CASGLGLQGTPGELFF | TGTGCTAGTGGTTTGGGATTACAGGGCACGCCGGGGGAGCTGTTTTTT
TRBJ2-7 | TRBD1 | . | TRBV28 | CASSSPPLTGVGAQYF | TGTGCCAGCAGTTCCCCACCCCTGACAGGGGTAGGAGCTCAGTACTTC